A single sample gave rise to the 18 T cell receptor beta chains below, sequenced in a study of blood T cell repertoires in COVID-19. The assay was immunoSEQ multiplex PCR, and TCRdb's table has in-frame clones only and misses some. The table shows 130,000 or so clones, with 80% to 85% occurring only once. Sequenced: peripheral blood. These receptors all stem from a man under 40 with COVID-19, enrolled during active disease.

CDR3 coding DNA: TGTGCCAGTAGCACAGCGGGAGGGAACAATGAGCAGTTCTTC. Protein sequence: CASSTAGGNNEQFF. The V call is TRBV19, the J call TRBJ2-1, with 10 bases fitting TRBD2. Per the germline V gene, CDR1 is LNHDA and CDR2 is SQIVND (reference sequence). The V segment lost 6 bases and the J segment 5 bases; nucleotides outside the gene matches: 4. This CDR3 contains 14 residues.

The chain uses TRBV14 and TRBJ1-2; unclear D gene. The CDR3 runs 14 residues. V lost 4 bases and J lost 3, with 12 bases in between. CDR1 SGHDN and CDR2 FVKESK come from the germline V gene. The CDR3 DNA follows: TGTGCCAGCAGCCGGTTCAACAAAGACTATGGCTACACCTTC. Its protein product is CASSRFNKDYGYTF.

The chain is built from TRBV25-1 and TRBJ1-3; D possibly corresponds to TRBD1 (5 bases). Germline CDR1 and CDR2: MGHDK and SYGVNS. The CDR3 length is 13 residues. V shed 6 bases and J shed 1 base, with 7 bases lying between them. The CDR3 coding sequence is TGTGCCAGCAGCGCAGGGTCTGGAAACACCATATATTTT. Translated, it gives CASSAGSGNTIYF.

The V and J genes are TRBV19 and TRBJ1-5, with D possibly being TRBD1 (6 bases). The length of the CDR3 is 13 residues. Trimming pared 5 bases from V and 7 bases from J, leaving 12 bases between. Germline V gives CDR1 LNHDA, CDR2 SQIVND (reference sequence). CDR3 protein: CASSLQGQQPQHF. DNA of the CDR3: TGTGCCAGTAGTTTACAGGGTCAACAGCCCCAGCATTTT.

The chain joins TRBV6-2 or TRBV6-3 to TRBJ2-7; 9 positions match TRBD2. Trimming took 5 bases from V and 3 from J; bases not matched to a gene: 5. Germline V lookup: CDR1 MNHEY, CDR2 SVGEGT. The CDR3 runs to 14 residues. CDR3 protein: CASSKLAGFYEQYF. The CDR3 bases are TGTGCCAGCAGTAAACTAGCGGGCTTCTACGAGCAGTACTTC.

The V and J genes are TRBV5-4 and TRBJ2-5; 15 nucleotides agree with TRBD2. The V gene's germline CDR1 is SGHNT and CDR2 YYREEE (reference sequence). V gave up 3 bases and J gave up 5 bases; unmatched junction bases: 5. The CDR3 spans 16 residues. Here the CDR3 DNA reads TGTGCCAGCAGCTCACCGGGACTAGCGGGAGGTGAGACCCAGTACTTC. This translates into CASSSPGLAGGETQYF.

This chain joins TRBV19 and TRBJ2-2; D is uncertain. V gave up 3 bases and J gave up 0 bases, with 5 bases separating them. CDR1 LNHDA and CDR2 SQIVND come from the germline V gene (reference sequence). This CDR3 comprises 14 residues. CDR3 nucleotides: TGTGCCAGTAGTATTTCCTCGAACACCGGGGAGCTGTTTTTT. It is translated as CASSISSNTGELFF.

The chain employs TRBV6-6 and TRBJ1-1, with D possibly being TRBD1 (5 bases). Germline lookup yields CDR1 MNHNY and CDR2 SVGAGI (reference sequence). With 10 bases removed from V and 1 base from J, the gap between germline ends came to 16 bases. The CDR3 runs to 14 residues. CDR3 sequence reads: CAIHVSGGNTEAFF. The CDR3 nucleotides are TGTGCCATCCACGTCTCGGGGGGGAACACTGAAGCTTTCTTT.

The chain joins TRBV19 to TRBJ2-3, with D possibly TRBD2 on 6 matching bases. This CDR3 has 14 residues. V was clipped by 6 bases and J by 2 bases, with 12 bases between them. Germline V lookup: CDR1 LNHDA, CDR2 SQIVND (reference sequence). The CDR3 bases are TGTGCCAGTAGCCATGTAGCGGTCACAGATACGCAGTATTTT. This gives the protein CASSHVAVTDTQYF.

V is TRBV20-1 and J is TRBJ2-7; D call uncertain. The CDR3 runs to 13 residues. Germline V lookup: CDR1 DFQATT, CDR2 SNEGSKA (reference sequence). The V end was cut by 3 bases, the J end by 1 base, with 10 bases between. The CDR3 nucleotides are TGCAGTGCTAGTCCCCCTTTTTCCTACGAGCAGTACTTC. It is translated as CSASPPFSYEQYF.

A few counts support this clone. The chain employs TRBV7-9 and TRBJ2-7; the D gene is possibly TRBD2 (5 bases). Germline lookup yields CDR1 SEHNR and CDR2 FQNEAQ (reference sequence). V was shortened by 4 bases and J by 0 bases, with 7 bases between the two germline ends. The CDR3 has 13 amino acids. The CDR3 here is CASSSGNSYEQYF. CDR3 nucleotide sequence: TGTGCCAGCAGCTCCGGGAACTCCTACGAGCAGTACTTC. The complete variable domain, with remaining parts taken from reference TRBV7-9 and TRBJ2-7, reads DTGVSQNPRHKITKRGQNVTFRCDPISEHNRLYWYRQTLGQGPEFLTYFQNEAQLEKSRLLSDRFSAERPKGSFSTLEIQRTEQGDSAMYLCASSSGNSYEQYFGPGTRLTVT.

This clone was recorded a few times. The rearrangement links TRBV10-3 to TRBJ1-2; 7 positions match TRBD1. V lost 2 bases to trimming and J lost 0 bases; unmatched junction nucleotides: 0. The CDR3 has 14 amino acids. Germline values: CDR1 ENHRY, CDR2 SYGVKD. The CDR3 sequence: CAISEGTANYGYTF. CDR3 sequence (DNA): TGTGCCATCAGTGAGGGGACAGCTAACTATGGCTACACCTTC.

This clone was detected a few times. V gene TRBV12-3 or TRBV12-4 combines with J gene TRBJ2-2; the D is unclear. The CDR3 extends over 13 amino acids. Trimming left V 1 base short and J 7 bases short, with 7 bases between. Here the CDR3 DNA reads TGTGCCAGCAGTTTAGGTCGTTTCGGGGAGCTGTTTTTT. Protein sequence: CASSLGRFGELFF.

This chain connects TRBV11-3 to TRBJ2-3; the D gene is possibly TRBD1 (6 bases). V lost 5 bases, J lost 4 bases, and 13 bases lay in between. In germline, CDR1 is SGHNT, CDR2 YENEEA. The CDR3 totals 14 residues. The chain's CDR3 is CASSPYRAADTQYF. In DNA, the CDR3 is TGTGCCAGCAGCCCTTACAGGGCGGCAGATACGCAGTATTTT.

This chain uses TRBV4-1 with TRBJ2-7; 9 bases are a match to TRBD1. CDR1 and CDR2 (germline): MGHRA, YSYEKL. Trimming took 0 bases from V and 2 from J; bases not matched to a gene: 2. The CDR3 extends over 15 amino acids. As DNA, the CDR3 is TGCGCCAGCAGCCAAGACGGGACAGGGACCTACGAGCAGTACTTC. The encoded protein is CASSQDGTGTYEQYF.

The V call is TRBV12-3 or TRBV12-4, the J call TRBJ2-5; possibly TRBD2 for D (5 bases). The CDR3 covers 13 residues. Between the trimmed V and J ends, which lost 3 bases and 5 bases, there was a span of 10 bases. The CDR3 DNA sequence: TGTGCCAGCAGTTTTGACTATCGGGAGACCCAGTACTTC. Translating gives CASSFDYRETQYF.

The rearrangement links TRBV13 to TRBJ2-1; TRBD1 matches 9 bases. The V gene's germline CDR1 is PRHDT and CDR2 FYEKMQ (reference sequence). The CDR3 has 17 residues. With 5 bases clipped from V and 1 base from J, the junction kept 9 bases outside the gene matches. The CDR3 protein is CASSPSPGTGSYNEQFF. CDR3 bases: TGTGCCAGCAGCCCCTCGCCCGGGACAGGGTCCTACAATGAGCAGTTCTTC.

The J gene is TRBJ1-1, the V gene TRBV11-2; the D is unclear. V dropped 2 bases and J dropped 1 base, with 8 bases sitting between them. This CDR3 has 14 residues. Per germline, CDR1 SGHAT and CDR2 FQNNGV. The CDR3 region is CASSLSRGNTEAFF. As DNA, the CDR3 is TGTGCCAGCAGCTTATCTCGCGGGAACACTGAAGCTTTCTTT.